This paragraph covers one T cell receptor (beta chain) sequence. Its antigen is currently unknown. Germline lookup yields CDR1 SQVTM and CDR2 ANQGSEA. The CDR3 consists of 15 residues. With 6 bases removed from V and 4 bases from J, the gap between germline ends came to 21 bases. The PCR had 60 Vbeta and 13 Jbeta primers. Repertoires were generated with immunoSEQ multiplex PCR, while TCRdb's copy carries only in-frame clones and drops some. The table records around 300,000 clones, about 75% of them present only once. The data derive from a study of cytomegalovirus exposure and HLA in healthy donors. Study findings and constraints: It was reported that the classifier diagnosed cytomegalovirus status with high specificity and sensitivity in both the original and validation cohorts.

V is TRBV29-1 and J is TRBJ1-2; TRBD1 might be the D (5 bases). This TCR came from a female donor in good health and CMV-seronegative. Material for sequencing was PBMCs. The CDR3 DNA reads TGCAGCGTCGGACACGCGTCGCGGGACCTCTATGGCTACACCTTC. Translated: CSVGHASRDLYGYTF. Using reference TRBV29-1 and TRBJ1-2 for the parts outside the CDR3, the full variable domain is SAVISQKPSRDICQRGTSLTIQCQVDSQVTMMFWYRQQPGQSLTLIATANQGSEATYESGFVIDKFPISRPNLTFSTLTVSNMSPEDSSIYLCSVGHASRDLYGYTFGSGTRLTVV.